A single sample is the source of the 13 T cell receptor beta chains below, sequenced in a study of control samples from healthy donors and cancer patients. The method was immunoSEQ multiplex PCR; TCRdb's version includes in-frame clones alone and lacks a portion of them. The sample yields 52,000 or so clones, 90% to 95% seen once. Sequenced input: blood. These receptor sequences come from a young man in good health.

The genes are TRBV5-1 and TRBJ1-6; 9 bases are shared with TRBD1. The CDR3 totals 15 residues. The germline gives CDR1 SGHRS, CDR2 YFSETQ. J was trimmed by 7 bases and V by 4 bases; bases with no gene match: 6. The CDR3 bases are TGCGCCAGCAGCATAAGACAGGGGGGCAATTCACCCCTCCACTTT. It specifies CASSIRQGGNSPLHF.

V and J are TRBV7-9 and TRBJ2-3, with 7 positions matching TRBD1. From germline, CDR1 is SEHNR and CDR2 FQNEAQ (reference sequence). V shed 6 bases and J 2 bases; nucleotides not matched to a gene: 5. This CDR3 is built from 14 residues. In nucleotides, the CDR3 is TGTGCCAGCAGGATTGGGACAGTCACAGATACGCAGTATTTT. Its translation: CASRIGTVTDTQYF. Supplemented by reference TRBV7-9 and TRBJ2-3, the full variable domain reads DTGVSQNPRHKITKRGQNVTFRCDPISEHNRLYWYRQTLGQGPEFLTYFQNEAQLEKSRLLSDRFSAERPKGSFSTLEIQRTEQGDSAMYLCASRIGTVTDTQYFGPGTRLTVL.

This clone occurred once. The chain links TRBV5-1 to TRBJ1-5; the match to TRBD1 covers 7 bases. Losses at the gene ends were 5 bases for V and 0 bases for J; bases not matched to a gene: 5. This CDR3 region has 15 residues. Germline CDR1 and CDR2: SGHRS and YFSETQ. The CDR3 sequence is CASSETGSSNQPQHF. DNA of the CDR3: TGCGCCAGCAGTGAGACAGGGAGTAGCAATCAGCCCCAGCATTTT.

CDR3 coding DNA: TGTGCCAGCAGCCTCCAGCAGGGGGAGACCCAGTACTTC. This translates into CASSLQQGETQYF. The rearrangement joins TRBV7-3 to TRBJ2-5, with D tentatively TRBD1 (6 bases). Germline-derived CDR1 and CDR2 are SGHTA and FQGTGA. V gave up 5 bases and J gave up 5 bases, with 12 bases separating them. The CDR3 has 13 amino acids.

The V and J genes are TRBV28 and TRBJ1-5, with a possible D match to TRBD1 (6 bases). The germline V and J ends were trimmed by 3 bases and 2 bases, with 20 bases remaining between them. Germline-derived CDR1 and CDR2 are MDHEN and SYDVKM. This CDR3 region has 18 residues. CDR3 amino acids: CASSLQVYRGGGNQPQHF. CDR3 coding DNA: TGTGCCAGCAGTTTGCAGGTGTATAGAGGGGGAGGCAATCAGCCCCAGCATTTT.

The V call is TRBV4-1, the J call TRBJ2-2; TRBD2 agrees at 8 bases. The J segment lost 1 base and the V segment lost 0 bases, leaving 4 bases of the junction unmatched. This CDR3 is built from 17 residues. Germline V CDR1 and CDR2: MGHRA, YSYEKL. The CDR3 region has the DNA TGCGCCAGCAGCCAAGAAACCGCGGGAGGGAACACCGGGGAGCTGTTTTTT. It encodes CASSQETAGGNTGELFF.

The chain carries TRBV4-1 and TRBJ2-7; D may be TRBD2 (5 bases). This CDR3 is built from 13 residues. Germline assignment: CDR1 MGHRA and CDR2 YSYEKL. The V end lost 1 base, the J end lost 4 bases, and 8 bases lay between the germline ends. In DNA, the CDR3 is TGCGCCAGCAGCCAAGCTCGGGGTTACGAGCAGTACTTC. Protein: CASSQARGYEQYF.

The chain carries TRBV19 and TRBJ2-1, with TRBD2 identical over 7 bases. V lost 0 bases, J lost 7 bases, and 9 bases stayed unmatched. The CDR3 runs to 16 residues. The germline V gene encodes CDR1 LNHDA and CDR2 SQIVND (reference sequence). The DNA for the CDR3 is TGTGCCAGTAGTATAGATGGGGAGGGGTGGGCGAATGAGCAGTTCTTC. Encoded protein: CASSIDGEGWANEQFF.

The J gene is TRBJ1-3, the V gene TRBV9; D is unresolved. V was trimmed by 4 bases and J by 8 bases, leaving 13 bases between them. CDR1 and CDR2 from the germline V gene are SGDLS and YYNGEE. The CDR3 loop spans 13 amino acids. The chain's CDR3 is CASSPRTGDTIYF. CDR3 nucleotides: TGTGCCAGCAGCCCAAGGACTGGGGACACCATATATTTT.

A single count supports this clone. This chain uses TRBV11-3 with TRBJ2-1; D is unclear. In germline, CDR1 is SGHNT, CDR2 YENEEA. The V and J ends lost 1 base and 5 bases respectively, with 9 bases between them. CDR3 length: 14 amino acids. CDR3 in amino acids: CASSLATDHNEQFF. The CDR3 nucleotides are TGTGCCAGCAGCTTAGCTACGGACCACAATGAGCAGTTCTTC.

J is TRBJ1-5 and V is TRBV28; 9 bases map to TRBD1. Unmatched junction bases numbered 12, after V lost 6 bases and J lost 6 bases. Germline V CDR1 and CDR2: MDHEN, SYDVKM. The CDR3 runs 16 residues. Here the CDR3 reads CASRRSPGQGAQPQHF. CDR3 nucleotide sequence: TGTGCCAGCAGACGCTCACCGGGACAGGGAGCTCAGCCCCAGCATTTT.

This chain links TRBV27 with TRBJ1-6; D not certain. V lost 6 bases and J lost 10, with 19 bases in between. CDR3 size: 15 residues. CDR1 and CDR2 (germline): MNHEY, SMNVEV (reference sequence). The CDR3 loop reads CASSSTVSNDSPLHF. Written as DNA, the CDR3 is TGTGCCAGCAGCTCCACGGTCTCAAACGACTCACCCCTCCACTTT.

The chain employs TRBV15 and TRBJ2-1, with 9 nucleotides matching TRBD2. This CDR3 is 16 amino acids long. V shed 0 bases, J shed 7 bases, and the junction held 7 bases outside the gene matches. Germline assignment: CDR1 LNHNV and CDR2 YYDKDF (reference sequence). The CDR3 is CATSRDFAGGFNEQFF. The CDR3 coding sequence is TGTGCCACCAGCAGAGATTTCGCGGGAGGGTTTAATGAGCAGTTCTTC.